These T cell receptor beta chains were read from a single sample in a study of blood T cell repertoires in COVID-19. Clones were sequenced by immunoSEQ multiplex PCR, and TCRdb holds only the in-frame ones, with some missing. This repertoire shows 100,000 to 150,000 clones, roughly 90% found once; its top ten account for around 3.7%. The sequenced material came from peripheral blood. Every receptor here comes from a man in his forties or fifties with active COVID-19. Each CDR3 is given without its conserved first and last residue. Fields, in order: J gene, V gene, CDR3 protein.

>TRBJ2-1|TRBV30
AWSGIAGVANEQF
>TRBJ2-2|TRBV13
ASSHLAEPNTGELF
>TRBJ2-1|TRBV9
ASSERPGTSGSSYNEQF
>TRBJ2-3|TRBV18
ASSRISGGTDTQY
>TRBJ2-2|TRBV7-2
ASTTRSTGELF
>TRBJ2-1|TRBV7-9
ASSLAGSEQF
>TRBJ1-3|TRBV21-1
ASSLTGDHTIY
>TRBJ1-3|TRBV4-1
ASSLGQAYGNTIY
>TRBJ1-1|TRBV9
ASSANRGSTEAF
>TRBJ2-5|TRBV6-2/TRBV6-3
ASSYSGGAGGTQY
>TRBJ1-2|TRBV15
ATSRGGQSYGYT
>TRBJ2-3|TRBV5-1
ASSRTSRIYTDTQY
>TRBJ1-1|TRBV10-1
ASSERQNTEAF
>TRBJ1-2|TRBV15
ATSREGRPSHGYT
>TRBJ1-2|TRBV5-4
ASSSAGDEGGYT
>TRBJ2-2|TRBV11-1
ASSLVREAGELF
>TRBJ1-3|TRBV2
ASTQLRDYGNTIY
>TRBJ2-1|TRBV6-6
ASSYSKKDFTNEQF
>TRBJ2-1|TRBV18
ASSSSGSSHNEQF
>TRBJ2-3|TRBV3-1/TRBV3-2
ASSPKIFGTSGIDTQY
>TRBJ1-5|TRBV24-1
ATSRGGNQPQH
>TRBJ2-1|TRBV19
AKISGGRYNEQF
>TRBJ2-5|TRBV5-1
ASSLAGVGETQY
>TRBJ2-1|TRBV5-5
ASSLRTSGISSYNEQF
>TRBJ2-7|TRBV10-1
ASSRQGSYEQY
>TRBJ1-1|TRBV7-3
ASSRQGNTEAF
>TRBJ2-2|TRBV7-2
ASNLYRGTGELF
>TRBJ1-3|TRBV6-5
ASGRGISGNTIY
>TRBJ2-3|TRBV28
ASSFDSRTDTQY
>TRBJ2-7|TRBV9
ASSVAPGTGDEQY
>TRBJ1-2|TRBV6-2/TRBV6-3
ASSPDSNYGYT
>TRBJ1-4|TRBV27
ASSHDLTGGYEKLF
>TRBJ2-1|TRBV6-5
ASSNQGLYNEQF
>TRBJ2-7|TRBV19
ASTPTGGIYEQY
>TRBJ1-3|TRBV28
ASRTGGSGNTIY
>TRBJ2-7|TRBV6-6
ASRSTSGHRNEQY
>TRBJ2-3|TRBV24-1
ATSGIASSTDTQY
>TRBJ2-7|TRBV6-5
ASTERVQGAEQY
>TRBJ1-1|TRBV5-1
ASSLGDDRGSGRTEAF
>TRBJ2-1|TRBV5-4
ASSSRTSGPYNEQF
>TRBJ2-2|TRBV6-5
ASTTGGIAGELF
>TRBJ1-3|TRBV5-4
ASSRGTGSSRNTIY
>TRBJ1-3|TRBV18
ASSPVQSSGNTIY
>TRBJ2-1|TRBV24-1
ATSDQSGRTGNEQF
>TRBJ2-1|TRBV11-2
ASSLDSGSSIEQF
>TRBJ2-3|TRBV12-3/TRBV12-4
ASSWTRTDTQY
>TRBJ2-2|TRBV21-1
ASSKGEVSGSGNTGELF
>TRBJ2-1|TRBV19
ASSKGTSGRSSYNEQF
>TRBJ2-1|TRBV9
ASSASEVTALRSYNEQF